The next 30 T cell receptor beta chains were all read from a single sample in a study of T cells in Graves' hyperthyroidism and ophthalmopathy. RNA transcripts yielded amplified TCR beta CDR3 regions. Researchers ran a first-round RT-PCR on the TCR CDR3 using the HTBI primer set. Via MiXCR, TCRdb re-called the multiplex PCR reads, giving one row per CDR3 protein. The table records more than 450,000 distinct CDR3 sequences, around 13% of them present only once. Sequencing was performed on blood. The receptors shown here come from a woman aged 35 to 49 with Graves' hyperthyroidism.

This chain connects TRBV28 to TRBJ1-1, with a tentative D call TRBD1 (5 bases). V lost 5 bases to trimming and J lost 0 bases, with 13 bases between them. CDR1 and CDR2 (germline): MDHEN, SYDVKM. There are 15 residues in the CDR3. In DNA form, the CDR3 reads TGTGCCAGCAGTACCGAGACAGCAATGAACACTGAAGCTTTCTTT. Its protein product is CASSTETAMNTEAFF.

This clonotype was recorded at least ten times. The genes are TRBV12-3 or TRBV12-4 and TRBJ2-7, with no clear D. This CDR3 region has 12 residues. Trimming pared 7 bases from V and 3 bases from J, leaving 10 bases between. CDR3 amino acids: CASTTGLYEQYF. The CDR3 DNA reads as TGTGCCAGCACCACGGGTCTCTACGAGCAGTACTTC.

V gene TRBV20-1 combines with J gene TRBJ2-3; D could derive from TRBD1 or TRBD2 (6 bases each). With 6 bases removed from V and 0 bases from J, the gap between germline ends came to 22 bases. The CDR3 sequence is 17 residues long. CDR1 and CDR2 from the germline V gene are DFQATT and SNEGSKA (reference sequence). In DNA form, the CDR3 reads TGCAGTGCCCGGGGGCTGTCGGGAGACTATAGCACAGATACGCAGTATTTT. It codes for CSARGLSGDYSTDTQYF.

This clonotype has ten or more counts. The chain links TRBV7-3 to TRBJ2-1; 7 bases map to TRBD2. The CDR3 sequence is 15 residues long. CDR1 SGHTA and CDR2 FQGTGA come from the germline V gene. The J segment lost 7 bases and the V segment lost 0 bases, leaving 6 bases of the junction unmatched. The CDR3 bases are TGTGCCAGCAGCTTAACCGGCGGGAGAGGGAATGAGCAGTTCTTC. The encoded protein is CASSLTGGRGNEQFF.

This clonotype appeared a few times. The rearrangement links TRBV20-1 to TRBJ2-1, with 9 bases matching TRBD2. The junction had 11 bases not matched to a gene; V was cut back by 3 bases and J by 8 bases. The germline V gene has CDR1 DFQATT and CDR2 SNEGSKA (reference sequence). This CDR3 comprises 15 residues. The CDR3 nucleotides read TGCAGTGCTAGGGCTGCTAGCGGGAAGTTCGATGAGCAGTTCTTC. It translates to CSARAASGKFDEQFF.

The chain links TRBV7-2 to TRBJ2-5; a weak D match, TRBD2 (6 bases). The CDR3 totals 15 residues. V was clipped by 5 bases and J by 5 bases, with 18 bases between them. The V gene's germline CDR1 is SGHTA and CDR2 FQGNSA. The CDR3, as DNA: TGTGCCAGCAGCGATAGCGGTACCTGGGGGGAGACCCAGTACTTC. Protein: CASSDSGTWGETQYF.

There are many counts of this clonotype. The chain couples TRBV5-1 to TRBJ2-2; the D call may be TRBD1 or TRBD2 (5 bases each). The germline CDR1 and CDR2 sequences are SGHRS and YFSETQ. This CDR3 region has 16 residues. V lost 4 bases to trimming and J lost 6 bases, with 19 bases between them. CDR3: CASSGGRGPKAGELFF. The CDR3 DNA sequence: TGCGCCAGCAGCGGGGGACGGGGTCCGAAGGCCGGGGAGCTGTTTTTT. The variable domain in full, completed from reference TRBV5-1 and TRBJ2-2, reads KAGVTQTPRYLIKTRGQQVTLSCSPISGHRSVSWYQQTPGQGLQFLFEYFSETQRNKGNFPGRFSGRQFSNSRSEMNVSTLELGDSALYLCASSGGRGPKAGELFFGEGSRLTVL.

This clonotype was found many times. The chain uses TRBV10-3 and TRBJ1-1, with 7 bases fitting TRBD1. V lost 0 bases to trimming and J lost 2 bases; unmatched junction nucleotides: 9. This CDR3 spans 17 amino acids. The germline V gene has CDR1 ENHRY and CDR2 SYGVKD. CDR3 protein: CAISESAFGQANTEAFF. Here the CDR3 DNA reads TGTGCCATCAGTGAGTCAGCCTTCGGACAGGCAAACACTGAAGCTTTCTTT.

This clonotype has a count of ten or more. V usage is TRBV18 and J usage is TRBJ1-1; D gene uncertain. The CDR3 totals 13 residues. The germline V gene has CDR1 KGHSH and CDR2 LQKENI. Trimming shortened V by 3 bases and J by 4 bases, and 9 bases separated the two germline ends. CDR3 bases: TGTGCCAGCTCACCGAGGGCGGTCACTGAAGCTTTCTTT. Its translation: CASSPRAVTEAFF.

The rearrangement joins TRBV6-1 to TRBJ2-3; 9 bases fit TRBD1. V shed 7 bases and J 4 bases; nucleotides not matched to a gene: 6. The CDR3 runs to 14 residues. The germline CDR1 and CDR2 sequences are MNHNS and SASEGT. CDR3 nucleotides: TGTGCCAGCACCCGACAGGGGGGGGCAGATACGCAGTATTTT. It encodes CASTRQGGADTQYF.

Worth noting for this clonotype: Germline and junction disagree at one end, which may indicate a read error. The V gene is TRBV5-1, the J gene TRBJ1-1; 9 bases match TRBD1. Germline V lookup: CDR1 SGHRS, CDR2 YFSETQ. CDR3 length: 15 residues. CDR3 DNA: TGCGCCAGCAGCCCCTTTGGGACAGGGCTCACTGAAACTTTCTTT. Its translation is CASSPFGTGLTETFF.

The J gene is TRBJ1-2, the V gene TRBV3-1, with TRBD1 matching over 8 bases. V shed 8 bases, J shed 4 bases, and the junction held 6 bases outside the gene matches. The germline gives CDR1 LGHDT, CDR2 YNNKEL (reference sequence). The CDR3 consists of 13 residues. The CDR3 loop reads CASGSGTGYGYTF. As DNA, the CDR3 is TGTGCCAGCGGCTCCGGGACAGGCTATGGCTACACCTTC.

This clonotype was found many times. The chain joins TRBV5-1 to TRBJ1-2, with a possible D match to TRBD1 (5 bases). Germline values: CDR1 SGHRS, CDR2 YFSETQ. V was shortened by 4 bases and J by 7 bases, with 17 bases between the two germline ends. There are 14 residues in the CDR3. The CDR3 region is CASSAGTLEGGYTF. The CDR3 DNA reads TGCGCCAGCAGCGCCGGGACGCTGGAGGGTGGCTACACCTTC.

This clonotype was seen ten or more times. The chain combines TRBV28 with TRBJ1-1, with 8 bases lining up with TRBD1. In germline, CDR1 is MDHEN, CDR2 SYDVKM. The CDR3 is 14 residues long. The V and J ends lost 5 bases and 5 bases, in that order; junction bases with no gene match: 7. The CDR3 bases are TGTGCCAGCAGTGTATCAGGGGGCCAGACTGAAGCTTTCTTT. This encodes CASSVSGGQTEAFF.

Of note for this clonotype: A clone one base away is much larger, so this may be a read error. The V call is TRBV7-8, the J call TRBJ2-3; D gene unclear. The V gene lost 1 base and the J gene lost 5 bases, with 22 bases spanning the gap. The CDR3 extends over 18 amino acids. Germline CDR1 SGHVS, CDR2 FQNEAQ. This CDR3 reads CASSLVLPATGGVDTQYF. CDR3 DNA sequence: TGTGCCAGCAGCTTAGTGCTCCCCGCTACGGGTGGAGTAGATACGCAGTATTTT.

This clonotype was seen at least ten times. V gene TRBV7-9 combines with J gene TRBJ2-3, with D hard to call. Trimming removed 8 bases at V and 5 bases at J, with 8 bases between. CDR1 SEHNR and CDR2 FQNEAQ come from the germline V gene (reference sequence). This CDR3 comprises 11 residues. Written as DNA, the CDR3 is TGTGCCAGCCTTTGGCAAGATACGCAGTATTTT. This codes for CASLWQDTQYF.

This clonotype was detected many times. CDR3 sequence reads: CASSPPGRSYEQYF. CDR3 nucleotide sequence: TGTGCCAGCAGCCCGCCTGGTCGCTCCTACGAGCAGTACTTC. This chain uses TRBV11-2 with TRBJ2-7; D gene unclear. The CDR3 covers 14 residues. The germline CDR1 and CDR2 sequences are SGHAT and FQNNGV. Deletions cut 5 bases from V and 0 bases from J, with 11 bases between. The whole variable domain, remainder taken from reference TRBV11-2 and TRBJ2-7, is EAGVAQSPRYKIIEKRQSVAFWCNPISGHATLYWYQQILGQGPKLLIQFQNNGVVDDSQLPKDRFSAERLKGVDSTLKIQPAKLEDSAVYLCASSPPGRSYEQYFGPGTRLTVT.

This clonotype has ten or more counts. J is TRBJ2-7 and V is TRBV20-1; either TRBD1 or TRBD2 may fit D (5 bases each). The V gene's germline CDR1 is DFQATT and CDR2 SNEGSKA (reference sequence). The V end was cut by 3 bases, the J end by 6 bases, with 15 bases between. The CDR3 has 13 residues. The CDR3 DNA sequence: TGCAGTGCTAGTGCCGGCCCGGGACGCGAGCAGTACTTC. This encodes CSASAGPGREQYF.

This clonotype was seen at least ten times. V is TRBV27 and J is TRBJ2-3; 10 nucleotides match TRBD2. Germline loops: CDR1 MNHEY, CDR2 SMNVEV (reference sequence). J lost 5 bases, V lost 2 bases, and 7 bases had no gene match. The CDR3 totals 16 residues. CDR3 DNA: TGTGCCAGCAGTTTAATCCTAGCGGGAGATCGAGATACGCAGTATTTT. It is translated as CASSLILAGDRDTQYF.

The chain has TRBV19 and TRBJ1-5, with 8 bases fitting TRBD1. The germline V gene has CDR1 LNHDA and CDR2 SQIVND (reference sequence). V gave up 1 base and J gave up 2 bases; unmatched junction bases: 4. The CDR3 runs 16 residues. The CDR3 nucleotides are TGTGCCAGTAGTATAGGGGGGGGACAGGGCAATCAGCCCCAGCATTTT. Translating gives CASSIGGGQGNQPQHF.

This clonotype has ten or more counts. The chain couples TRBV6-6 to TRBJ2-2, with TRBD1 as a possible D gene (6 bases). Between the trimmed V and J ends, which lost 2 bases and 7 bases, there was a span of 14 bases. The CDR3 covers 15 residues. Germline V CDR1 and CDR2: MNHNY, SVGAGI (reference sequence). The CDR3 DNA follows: TGTGCCAGCAGTTACCTGGGGGCGGAGATCGGGGAGCTGTTTTTT. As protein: CASSYLGAEIGELFF.

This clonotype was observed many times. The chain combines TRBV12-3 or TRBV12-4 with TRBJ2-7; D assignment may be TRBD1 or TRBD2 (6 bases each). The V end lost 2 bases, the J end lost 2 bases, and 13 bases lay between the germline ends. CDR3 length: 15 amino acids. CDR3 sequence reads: CASSLRGVAPYEQYF. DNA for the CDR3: TGTGCCAGCAGTTTAAGGGGGGTCGCCCCCTACGAGCAGTACTTC.

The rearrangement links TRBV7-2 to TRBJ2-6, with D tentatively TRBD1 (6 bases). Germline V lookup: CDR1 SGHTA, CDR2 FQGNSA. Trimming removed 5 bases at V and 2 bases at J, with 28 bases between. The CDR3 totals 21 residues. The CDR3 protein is CASSGRGREISLEPGANVLTF. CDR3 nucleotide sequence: TGTGCCAGCAGCGGCAGGGGTAGGGAAATCTCCCTAGAGCCTGGGGCCAACGTCCTGACTTTC.

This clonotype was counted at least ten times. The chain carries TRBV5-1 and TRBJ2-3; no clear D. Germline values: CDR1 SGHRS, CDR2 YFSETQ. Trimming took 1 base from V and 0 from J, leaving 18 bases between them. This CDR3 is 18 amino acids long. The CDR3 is CASSLQVGAKSSTDTQYF. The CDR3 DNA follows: TGCGCCAGCAGCTTGCAGGTCGGAGCGAAATCTAGCACAGATACGCAGTATTTT.

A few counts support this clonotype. The CDR3 DNA reads as TGCGCCAGCAGCTTAGAGCCACAAAACATTCAGTACTTC. Encoded protein: CASSLEPQNIQYF. The chain is built from TRBV5-1 and TRBJ2-4; D unclear. The CDR3 contains 13 residues. Germline CDR1 reads SGHRS; CDR2 reads YFSETQ. The V end lost 2 bases, the J end lost 5 bases, and 8 bases lay between the germline ends. Full variable domain (remainder filled in from reference TRBV5-1 and TRBJ2-4): KAGVTQTPRYLIKTRGQQVTLSCSPISGHRSVSWYQQTPGQGLQFLFEYFSETQRNKGNFPGRFSGRQFSNSRSEMNVSTLELGDSALYLCASSLEPQNIQYFGAGTRLSVL.

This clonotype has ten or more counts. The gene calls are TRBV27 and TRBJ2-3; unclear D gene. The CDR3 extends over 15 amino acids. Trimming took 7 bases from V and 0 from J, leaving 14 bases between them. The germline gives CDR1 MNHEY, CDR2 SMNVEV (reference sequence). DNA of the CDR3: TGTGCCAGCACCCCGAACTTGGCTAGCACAGATACGCAGTATTTT. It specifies CASTPNLASTDTQYF.

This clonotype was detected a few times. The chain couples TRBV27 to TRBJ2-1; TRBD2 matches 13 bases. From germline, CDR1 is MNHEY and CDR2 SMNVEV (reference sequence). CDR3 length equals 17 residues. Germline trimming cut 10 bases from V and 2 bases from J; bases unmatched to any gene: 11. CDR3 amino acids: CATSGTSGTVTYNEQFF. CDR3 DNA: TGTGCCACCTCCGGGACTAGCGGGACTGTAACCTACAATGAGCAGTTCTTC.

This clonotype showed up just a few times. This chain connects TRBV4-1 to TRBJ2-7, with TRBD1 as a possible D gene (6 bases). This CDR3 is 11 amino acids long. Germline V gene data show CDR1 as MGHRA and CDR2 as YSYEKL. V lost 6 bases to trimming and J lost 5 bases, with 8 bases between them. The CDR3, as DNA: TGCGCCAGCAGGCAGGGGCACGAGCAGTACTTC. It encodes CASRQGHEQYF.

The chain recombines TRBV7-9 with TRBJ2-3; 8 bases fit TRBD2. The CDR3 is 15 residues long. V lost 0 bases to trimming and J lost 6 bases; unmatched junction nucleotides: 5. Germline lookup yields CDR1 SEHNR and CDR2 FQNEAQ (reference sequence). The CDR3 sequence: CASSLAPGGSDTQYF. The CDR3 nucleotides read TGTGCCAGCAGCTTAGCGCCGGGGGGGTCGGATACGCAGTATTTT. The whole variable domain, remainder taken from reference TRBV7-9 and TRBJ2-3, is DTGVSQNPRHKITKRGQNVTFRCDPISEHNRLYWYRQTLGQGPEFLTYFQNEAQLEKSRLLSDRFSAERPKGSFSTLEIQRTEQGDSAMYLCASSLAPGGSDTQYFGPGTRLTVL.

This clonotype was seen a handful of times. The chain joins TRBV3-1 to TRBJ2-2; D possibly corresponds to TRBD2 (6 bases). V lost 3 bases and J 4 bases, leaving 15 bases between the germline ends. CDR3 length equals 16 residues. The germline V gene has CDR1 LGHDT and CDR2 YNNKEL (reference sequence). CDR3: CASSHPPGVGTGELFF. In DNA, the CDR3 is TGTGCCAGCAGCCACCCCCCGGGAGTAGGCACCGGGGAGCTGTTTTTT.